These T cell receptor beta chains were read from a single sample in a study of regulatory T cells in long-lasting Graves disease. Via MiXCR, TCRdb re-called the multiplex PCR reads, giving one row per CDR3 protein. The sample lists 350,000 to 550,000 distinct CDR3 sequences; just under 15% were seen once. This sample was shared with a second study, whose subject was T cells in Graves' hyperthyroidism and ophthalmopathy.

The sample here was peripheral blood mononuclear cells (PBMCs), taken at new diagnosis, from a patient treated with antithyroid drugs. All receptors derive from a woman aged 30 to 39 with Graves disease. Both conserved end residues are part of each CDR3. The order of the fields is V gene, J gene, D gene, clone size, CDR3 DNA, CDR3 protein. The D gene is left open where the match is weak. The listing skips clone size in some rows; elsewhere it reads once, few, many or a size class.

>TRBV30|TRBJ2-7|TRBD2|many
TGTGCCTGGATCTCGCTGCGCGGGGGACGGGAGCAGTACTTC
CAWISLRGGREQYF
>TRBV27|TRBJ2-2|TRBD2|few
TGTGCCAGCAGACGGACTAGCGGGAGTACCGACACCGGGGAGCTGTTTTTT
CASRRTSGSTDTGELFF
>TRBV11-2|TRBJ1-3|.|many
TGTGCCAGCAGCTTAGATGTAGGGGCTGGAAACACCATATATTTT
CASSLDVGAGNTIYF
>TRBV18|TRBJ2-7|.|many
TGTGCCAGCTCACCACCGGGGGGAACCCCCTACGAGCAGTACTTC
CASSPPGGTPYEQYF
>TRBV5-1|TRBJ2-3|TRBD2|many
TGCGCCAGCAGCTTTCGTACGACTAGCGGAGATACGCAGTATTTT
CASSFRTTSGDTQYF
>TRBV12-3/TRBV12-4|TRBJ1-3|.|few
TGTGCCAGCAGTTTTCAGGGGAGAGCTGGAAATACCATATATTTT
CASSFQGRAGNTIYF
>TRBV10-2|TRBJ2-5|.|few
TGCGCCAGCATCCAAATCGACAGTACTCAAGAGACCCAGTACTTC
CASIQIDSTQETQYF
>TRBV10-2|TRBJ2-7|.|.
TGCGCCAGCAGCCAGCACGAGCAGTACTTC
CASSQHEQYF
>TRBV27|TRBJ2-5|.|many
TGTGCCAGCAGTTCTACTAGAGGGGCCCCTCAAGAGACCCAGTACTTC
CASSSTRGAPQETQYF
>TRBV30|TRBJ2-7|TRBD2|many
TGTGCCTGGAACGGCGGGAGCTACGAGCAGTACTTC
CAWNGGSYEQYF
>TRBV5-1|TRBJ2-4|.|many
TGCGCCAGCAGCTTGGTCGCGGAGGCCAAAAACATTCAGTACTTC
CASSLVAEAKNIQYF
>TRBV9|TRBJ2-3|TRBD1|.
TGTGCCAGCAGCCCAGGCGAAGGGGGCGCAGATACGCAGTATTTT
CASSPGEGGADTQYF
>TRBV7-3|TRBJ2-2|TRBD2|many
TGTGCCAGCAGCCCCCCAGCGGGAGGTACCGGGGAGCTGTTTTTT
CASSPPAGGTGELFF
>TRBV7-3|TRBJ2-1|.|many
TGTGCCAGCAAGCCCGGGACCGGCCGCAATGAGCAGTTCTTC
CASKPGTGRNEQFF
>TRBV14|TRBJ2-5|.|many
TGTGCCAGCAGCCAAGATCGACGGAACCAAGAGACCCAGTACTTC
CASSQDRRNQETQYF
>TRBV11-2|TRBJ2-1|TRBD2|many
TGTGCCAGCAGCTTGCGGACTAGCGGGTACAATGAGCAGTTCTTC
CASSLRTSGYNEQFF
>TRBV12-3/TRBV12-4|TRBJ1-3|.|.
TGTGCCAGCAGCCCGGGACAAACCATCTCTGGAAACACCATATATTTT
CASSPGQTISGNTIYF
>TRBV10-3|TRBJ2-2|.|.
TGTGCCATCACCGGGACGAGCGGCGGGGAGCTGTTTTTT
CAITGTSGGELFF
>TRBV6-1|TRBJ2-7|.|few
TGTGCCAGCAAGGGCGGCCGAACCTACGAGCAGTACTTC
CASKGGRTYEQYF
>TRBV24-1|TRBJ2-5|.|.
TGTGCCACCAGTGATCGGGGTCTATCGGAGACCCAGTACTTC
CATSDRGLSETQYF
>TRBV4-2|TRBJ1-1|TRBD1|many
TGTGCCAGCAGCCAATCCCAGGGGGCGGCGAACACTGAAGCTTTCTTT
CASSQSQGAANTEAFF
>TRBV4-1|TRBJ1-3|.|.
TGCGCCAGCAGCTCACCCACCGGAAACACCATATATTTT
CASSSPTGNTIYF
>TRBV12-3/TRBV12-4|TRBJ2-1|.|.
TGTGCCAGCAGGGGGACTTCGGATGAGCAGTTCTTC
CASRGTSDEQFF
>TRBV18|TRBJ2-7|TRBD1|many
TGTGCCAGCTCACCCGACAGGGACGAGCAGTACTTC
CASSPDRDEQYF
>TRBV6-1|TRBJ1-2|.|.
TGTGCCAGCAGTCCAGGACTCTACTATGGCTACACCTTC
CASSPGLYYGYTF
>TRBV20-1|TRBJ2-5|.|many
TGCAGTGCTATCCCAGGGTTTGAGACCCAGTACTTC
CSAIPGFETQYF
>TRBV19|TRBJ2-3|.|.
TGTGCCAGTAGTATCGAGTATGATACGCAGTATTTT
CASSIEYDTQYF
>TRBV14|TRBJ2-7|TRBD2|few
TGTGCCAGCAGCCAAGGGTCCGGACTAGCGGGAGGGGAGCAGTACTTC
CASSQGSGLAGGEQYF
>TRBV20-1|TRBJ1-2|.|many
TGCAGTGCTAGCCCCAACTTCTATGGCTACACCTTC
CSASPNFYGYTF